This T cell receptor (beta chain) was identified in a study of T cells in tumors after PD-1 blockade. Notes on the study in general: Peripheral recruitment is suggested, as some novel exhausted tumor clones were in pre-treatment blood.

Repertoires were generated with immunoSEQ multiplex PCR, while TCRdb's copy carries only in-frame clones and drops some. The sample shows tens of thousands of clones, around 67% of them seen only once. Concerning this clone: The antigen remains undetermined.

Trimming left V 7 bases short and J 4 bases short, with 16 bases between. Germline CDR1 is LGHNT and CDR2 is FRNRAP. This CDR3 contains 14 residues. This TCR was recovered from a human donor with basal cell carcinoma. The source was PBMCs, collected after anti-PD-1 treatment. The chain is built from TRBV12-5 and TRBJ2-5; D may be TRBD1 (7 bases). CDR3 sequence reads: CASARDSLIETQYF. For the CDR3, the DNA is TGTGCTAGTGCGCGGGACAGCCTAATAGAGACCCAGTACTTC.